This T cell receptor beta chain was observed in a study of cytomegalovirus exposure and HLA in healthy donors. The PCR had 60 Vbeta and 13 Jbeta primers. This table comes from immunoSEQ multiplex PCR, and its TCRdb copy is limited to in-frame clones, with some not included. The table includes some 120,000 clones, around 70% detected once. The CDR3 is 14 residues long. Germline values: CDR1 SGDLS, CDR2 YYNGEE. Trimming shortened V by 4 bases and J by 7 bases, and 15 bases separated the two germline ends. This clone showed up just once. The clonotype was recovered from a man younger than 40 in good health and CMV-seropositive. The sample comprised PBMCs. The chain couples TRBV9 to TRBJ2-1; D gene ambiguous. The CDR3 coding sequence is TGTGCCAGCAGCATGGGCCCCGTTGGGAATGAGCAGTTCTTC. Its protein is CASSMGPVGNEQFF.